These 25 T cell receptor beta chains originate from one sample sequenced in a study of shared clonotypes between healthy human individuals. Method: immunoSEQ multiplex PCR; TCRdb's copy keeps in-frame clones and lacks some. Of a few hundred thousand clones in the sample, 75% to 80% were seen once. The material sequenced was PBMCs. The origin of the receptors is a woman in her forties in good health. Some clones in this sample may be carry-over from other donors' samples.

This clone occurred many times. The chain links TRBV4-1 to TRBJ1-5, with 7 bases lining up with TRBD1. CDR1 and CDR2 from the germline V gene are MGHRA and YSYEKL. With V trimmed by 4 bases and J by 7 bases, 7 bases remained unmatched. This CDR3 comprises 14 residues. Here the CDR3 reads CASSRGQPAQPQHF. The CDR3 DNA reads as TGCGCCAGCAGCCGGGGACAGCCAGCGCAGCCCCAGCATTTT.

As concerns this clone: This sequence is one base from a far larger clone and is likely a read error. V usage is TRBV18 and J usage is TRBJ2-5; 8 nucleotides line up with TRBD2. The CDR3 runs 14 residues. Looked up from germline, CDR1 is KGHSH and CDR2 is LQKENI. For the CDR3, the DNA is TGTGCCAGCTCACAATCAGCGGGAGAAGAGACCCTGTACTTC. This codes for CASSQSAGEETLYF.

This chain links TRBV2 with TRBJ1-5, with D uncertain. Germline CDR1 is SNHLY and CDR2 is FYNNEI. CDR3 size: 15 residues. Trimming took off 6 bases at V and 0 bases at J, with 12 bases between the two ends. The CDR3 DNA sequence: TGTGCCAGCAGGTCGGAGGCGCTTAGCAATCAGCCCCAGCATTTT. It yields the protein CASRSEALSNQPQHF.

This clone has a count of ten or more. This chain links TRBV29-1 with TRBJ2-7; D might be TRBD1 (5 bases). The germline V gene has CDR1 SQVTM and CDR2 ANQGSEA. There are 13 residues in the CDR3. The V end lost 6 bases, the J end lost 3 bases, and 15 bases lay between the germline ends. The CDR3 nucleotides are TGCAGCGTATGGGGTGACAGACACTACGAGCAGTACTTC. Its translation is CSVWGDRHYEQYF.

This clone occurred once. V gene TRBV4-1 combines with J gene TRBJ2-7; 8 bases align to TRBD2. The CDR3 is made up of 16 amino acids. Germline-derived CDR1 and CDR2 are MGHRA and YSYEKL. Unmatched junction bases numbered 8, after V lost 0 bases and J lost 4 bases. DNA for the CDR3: TGCGCCAGCAGCCAAGATCCCCTAGCGGGCGCGTACGAGCAGTACTTC. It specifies CASSQDPLAGAYEQYF.

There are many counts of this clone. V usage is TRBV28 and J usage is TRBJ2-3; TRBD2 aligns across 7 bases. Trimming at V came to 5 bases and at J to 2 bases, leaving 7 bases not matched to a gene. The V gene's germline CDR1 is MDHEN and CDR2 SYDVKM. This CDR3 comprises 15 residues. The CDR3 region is CASSGTTPTTDTQYF. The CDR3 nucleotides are TGTGCCAGCAGTGGGACTACCCCCACCACAGATACGCAGTATTTT.

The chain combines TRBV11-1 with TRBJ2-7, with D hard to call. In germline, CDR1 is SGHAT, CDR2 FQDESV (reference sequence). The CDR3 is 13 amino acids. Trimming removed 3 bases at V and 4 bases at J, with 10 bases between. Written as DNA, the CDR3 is TGTGCCAGCAGCTTCGGTCTCAGGTACGAGCAGTACTTC. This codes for CASSFGLRYEQYF.

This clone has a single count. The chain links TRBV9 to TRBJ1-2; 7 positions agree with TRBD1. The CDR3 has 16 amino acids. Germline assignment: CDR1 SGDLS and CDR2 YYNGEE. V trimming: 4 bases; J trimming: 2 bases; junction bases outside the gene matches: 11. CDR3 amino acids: CASSQTPGTANYGYTF. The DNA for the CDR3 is TGTGCCAGCAGCCAAACCCCGGGGACAGCAAACTATGGCTACACCTTC.

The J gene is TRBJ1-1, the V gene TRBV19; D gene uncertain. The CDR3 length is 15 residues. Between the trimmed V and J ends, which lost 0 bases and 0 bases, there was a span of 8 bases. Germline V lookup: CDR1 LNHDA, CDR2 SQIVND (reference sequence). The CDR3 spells CASSIETAVNTEAFF. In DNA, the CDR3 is TGTGCCAGTAGTATAGAGACCGCAGTGAACACTGAAGCTTTCTTT.

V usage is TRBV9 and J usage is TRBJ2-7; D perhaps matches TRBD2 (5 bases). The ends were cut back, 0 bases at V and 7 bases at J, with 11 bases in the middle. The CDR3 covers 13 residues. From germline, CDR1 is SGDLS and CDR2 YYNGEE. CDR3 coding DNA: TGTGCCAGCAGCGTAGCAACCCGAGGGGAGCAGTACTTC. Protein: CASSVATRGEQYF.

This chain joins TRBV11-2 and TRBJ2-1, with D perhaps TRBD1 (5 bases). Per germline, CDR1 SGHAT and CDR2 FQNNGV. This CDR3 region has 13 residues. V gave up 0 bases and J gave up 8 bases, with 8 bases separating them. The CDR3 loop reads CASSLDRVDEQFF. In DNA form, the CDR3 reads TGTGCCAGCAGCTTAGACAGGGTGGATGAGCAGTTCTTC.

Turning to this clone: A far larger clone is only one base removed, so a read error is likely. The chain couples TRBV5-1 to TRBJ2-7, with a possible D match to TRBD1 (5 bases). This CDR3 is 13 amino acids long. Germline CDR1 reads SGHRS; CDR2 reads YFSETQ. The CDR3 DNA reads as TGCGCCAGCAGCTTGGGGGGCCGTTACGAGCAGCACTTC. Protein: CASSLGGRYEQHF.

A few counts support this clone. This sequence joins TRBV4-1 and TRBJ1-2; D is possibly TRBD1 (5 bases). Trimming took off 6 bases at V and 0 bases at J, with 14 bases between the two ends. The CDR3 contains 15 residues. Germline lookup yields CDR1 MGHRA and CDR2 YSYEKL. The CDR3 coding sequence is TGCGCCAGCAGGGATTCTCGGGGGGCTAACTATGGCTACACCTTC. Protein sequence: CASRDSRGANYGYTF.

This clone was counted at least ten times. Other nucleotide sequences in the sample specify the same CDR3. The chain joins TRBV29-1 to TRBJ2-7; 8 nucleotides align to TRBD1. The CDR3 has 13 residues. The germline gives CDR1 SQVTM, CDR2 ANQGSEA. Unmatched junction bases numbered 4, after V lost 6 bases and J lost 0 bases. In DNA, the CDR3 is TGCAGCGTGGCCACAGGGGGCTCCTACGAGCAGTACTTC. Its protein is CSVATGGSYEQYF.

As DNA, the CDR3 is TGTGCCAGCAGCGCCGGGACCCACACCGGGGAGCTGTTTTTT. This codes for CASSAGTHTGELFF. The chain has TRBV7-6 and TRBJ2-2; D possibly uses TRBD1 or TRBD2 (5 bases each). V lost 5 bases and J lost 3, with 10 bases in between. Germline lookup yields CDR1 SGHVS and CDR2 FNYEAQ. The CDR3 sequence is 14 residues long.

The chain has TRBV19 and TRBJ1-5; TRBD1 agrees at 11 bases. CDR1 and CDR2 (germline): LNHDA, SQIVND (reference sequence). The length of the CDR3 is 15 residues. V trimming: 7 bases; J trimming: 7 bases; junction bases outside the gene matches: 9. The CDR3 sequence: CASISMGTGGQPQHF. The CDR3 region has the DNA TGTGCCAGTATCTCAATGGGGACAGGGGGACAGCCCCAGCATTTT. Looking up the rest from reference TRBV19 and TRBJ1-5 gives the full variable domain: DGGITQSPKYLFRKEGQNVTLSCEQNLNHDAMYWYRQDPGQGLRLIYYSQIVNDFQKGDIAEGYSVSREKKESFPLTVTSAQKNPTAFYLCASISMGTGGQPQHFGDGTRLSIL.

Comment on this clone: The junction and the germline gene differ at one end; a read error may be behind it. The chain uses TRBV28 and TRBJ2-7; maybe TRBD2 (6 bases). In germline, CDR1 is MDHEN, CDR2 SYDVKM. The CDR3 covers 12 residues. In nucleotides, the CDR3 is TGTGCCAGCACTTTACCGGGGGACGAGCAGTACTTC. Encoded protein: CASTLPGDEQYF.

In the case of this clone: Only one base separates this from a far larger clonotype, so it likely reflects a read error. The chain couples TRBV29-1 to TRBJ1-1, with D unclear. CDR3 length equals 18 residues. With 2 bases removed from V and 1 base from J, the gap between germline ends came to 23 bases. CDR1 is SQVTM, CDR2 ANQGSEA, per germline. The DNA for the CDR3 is TGCAGCGTTGAACCTTCCCACTTGGTGTCGGATACGAACACTGAAGCTTTCTTT. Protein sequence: CSVEPSHLVSDTNTEAFF. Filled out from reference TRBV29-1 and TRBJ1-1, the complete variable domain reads SAVISQKPSRDICQRGTSLTIQCQVDSQVTMMFWYRQQPGQSLTLIATANQGSEATYESGFVIDKFPISRPNLTFSTLTVSNMSPEDSSIYLCSVEPSHLVSDTNTEAFFGQGTRLTVV.

The CDR3: CASSVADGTSGRRGDRETQYF. Here the CDR3 DNA reads TGTGCCAGCAGCGTAGCGGACGGGACTAGCGGGAGGAGGGGTGATAGGGAGACCCAGTACTTC. The chain employs TRBV9 and TRBJ2-5; 15 bases align to TRBD2. The CDR3 is 21 amino acids. Per germline, CDR1 SGDLS and CDR2 YYNGEE. Trimming removed 0 bases from V and 5 bases from J; junction bases left unmatched: 17.

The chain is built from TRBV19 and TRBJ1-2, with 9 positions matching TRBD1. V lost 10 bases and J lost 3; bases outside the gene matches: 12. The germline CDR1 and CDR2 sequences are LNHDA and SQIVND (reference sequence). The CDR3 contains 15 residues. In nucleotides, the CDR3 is TGTGCCACCTCGCGGGGGACAGGGCGAGACTATGGCTACACCTTC. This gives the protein CATSRGTGRDYGYTF.

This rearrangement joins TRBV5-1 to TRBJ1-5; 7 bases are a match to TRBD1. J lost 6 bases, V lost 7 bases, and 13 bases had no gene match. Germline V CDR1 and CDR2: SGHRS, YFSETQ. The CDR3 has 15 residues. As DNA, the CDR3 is TGCGCCAGCCGAGAATCGACAGGGTTGGGTCAGCCCCAGCATTTT. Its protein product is CASRESTGLGQPQHF. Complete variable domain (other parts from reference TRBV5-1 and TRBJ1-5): KAGVTQTPRYLIKTRGQQVTLSCSPISGHRSVSWYQQTPGQGLQFLFEYFSETQRNKGNFPGRFSGRQFSNSRSEMNVSTLELGDSALYLCASRESTGLGQPQHFGDGTRLSIL.

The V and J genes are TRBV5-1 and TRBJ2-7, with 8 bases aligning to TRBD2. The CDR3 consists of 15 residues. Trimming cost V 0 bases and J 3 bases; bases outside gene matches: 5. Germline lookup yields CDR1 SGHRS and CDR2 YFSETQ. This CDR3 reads CASSLAALADYEQYF. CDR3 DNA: TGCGCCAGCAGCTTGGCCGCACTAGCGGACTACGAGCAGTACTTC.

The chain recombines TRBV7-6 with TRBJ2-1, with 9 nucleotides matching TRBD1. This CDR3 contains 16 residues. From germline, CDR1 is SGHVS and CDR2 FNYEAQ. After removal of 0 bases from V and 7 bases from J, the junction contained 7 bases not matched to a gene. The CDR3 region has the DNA TGTGCCAGCAGCTTAGCGGGACAGGGCTCTTGGAATGAGCAGTTCTTC. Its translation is CASSLAGQGSWNEQFF.

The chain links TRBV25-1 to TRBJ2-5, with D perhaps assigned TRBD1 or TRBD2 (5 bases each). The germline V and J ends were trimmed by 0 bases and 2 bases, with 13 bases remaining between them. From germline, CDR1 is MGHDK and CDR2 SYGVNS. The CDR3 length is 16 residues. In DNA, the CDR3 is TGTGCCAGCAGTGAATATAGAGGGGTCGTACAAGAGACCCAGTACTTC. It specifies CASSEYRGVVQETQYF.

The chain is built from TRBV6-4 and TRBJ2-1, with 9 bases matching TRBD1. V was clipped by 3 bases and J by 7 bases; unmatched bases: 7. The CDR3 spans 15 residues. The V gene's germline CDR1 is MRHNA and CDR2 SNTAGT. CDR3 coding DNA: TGTGCCAGCAGTGAGGAACAGGGGGCAGGGAATGAGCAGTTCTTC. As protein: CASSEEQGAGNEQFF.